The 28 T cell receptor beta chains listed next were all sequenced from one sample in a study of monozygotic twins with inflammatory bowel disease. TCRdb derives one entry per CDR3 protein from the 5' RACE reads, leaving out DNA. The ten top clones account for roughly 2%, within a sample of fewer than 350,000 distinct CDR3 sequences. The sequenced sample consisted of blood. The receptors were sampled from a human donor with ulcerative colitis or Crohn's disease, or a healthy co-twin of an affected twin (not recorded which).

The chain uses TRBV12-3 or TRBV12-4 and TRBJ2-3. The CDR3 is 13 residues long. This chain's CDR3 is CASSQAVTDTQYF.

The chain is built from TRBV5-1 and TRBJ2-1; TCRdb reports TRBD2, a call that lacks DNA to check it against. This CDR3 region has 14 residues. The germline gives CDR1 SGHRS, CDR2 YFSETQ. The CDR3: CASSYGGLGNEQFF.

This rearrangement joins TRBV28 to TRBJ1-4; TCRdb's D call of TRBD1 is untestable without DNA. The CDR3 runs to 13 residues. Germline V gene sequence: CDR1 MDHEN, CDR2 SYDVKM. The CDR3 spells CASSFRGDEKLFF.

The chain recombines TRBV7-6 with TRBJ2-2; TCRdb's assignment of TRBD1 cannot be checked, as there is no DNA. Germline V gene data show CDR1 as SGHVS and CDR2 as FNYEAQ. The CDR3 has 16 residues. CDR3 loop: CASSRPTGEDTGELFF.

The gene calls are TRBV10-2 and TRBJ2-4; with no DNA, the TCRdb D assignment of TRBD1 cannot be verified. Germline assignment: CDR1 WSHSY and CDR2 SAAADI. This CDR3 comprises 16 residues. The CDR3 loop reads CATSPLEVLAKNIQYF.

The V gene is TRBV2, the J gene TRBJ1-5; the D call of TRBD1 rests on TCRdb alone, since no DNA is present to check it. The CDR3 loop spans 16 amino acids. Germline-derived CDR1 and CDR2 are SNHLY and FYNNEI. CDR3 residues: CASSSPIRQGNQPQHF. The variable domain in full, with the rest retrieved from reference TRBV2 and TRBJ1-5, is EPEVTQTPSHQVTQMGQEVILRCVPISNHLYFYWYRQILGQKVEFLVSFYNNEISEKSEIFDDQFSVERPDGSNFTLKIRSTKLEDSAMYFCASSSPIRQGNQPQHFGDGTRLSIL.

The chain couples TRBV5-1 to TRBJ1-2. CDR1 is SGHRS, CDR2 YFSETQ, per germline. The CDR3 has 16 amino acids. This CDR3 is CASSLSLQLIPYGYTF.

V usage is TRBV5-5 and J usage is TRBJ2-3. This CDR3 region has 15 residues. Germline lookup yields CDR1 SGHKS and CDR2 YYEKEE (reference sequence). The CDR3 sequence: CASSLGGMSTDTQYF.

The V and J genes are TRBV12-3 or TRBV12-4 and TRBJ1-3; TCRdb selects TRBD1, and the lack of DNA leaves this call unchecked. CDR3 size: 16 residues. The CDR3 loop is CASSLSGGVSGNTIYF.

The V gene is TRBV20-1, the J gene TRBJ2-3. The CDR3 contains 13 residues. Germline CDR1 reads DFQATT; CDR2 reads SNEGSKA (reference sequence). The CDR3 spells CSARDLSGDTQYF.

V is TRBV20-1 and J is TRBJ2-7; no DNA is available, so the TRBD1 call from TCRdb remains unchecked. The CDR3 has 15 amino acids. Germline V gene data show CDR1 as DFQATT and CDR2 as SNEGSKA (reference sequence). Here the CDR3 reads CSARPASPRSYEQYF.

This chain joins TRBV27 and TRBJ2-7. Per the germline V gene, CDR1 is MNHEY and CDR2 is SMNVEV (reference sequence). The CDR3 loop spans 14 amino acids. This CDR3 reads CASRPHGTPYEQYF.

The chain combines TRBV7-9 with TRBJ1-2; TCRdb gives TRBD1 as the D gene, but with no DNA this cannot be confirmed. Germline V gene lookup returns CDR1 SEHNR and CDR2 FQNEAQ (reference sequence). The CDR3 loop spans 14 amino acids. CDR3 sequence reads: CASSPGGTDYGYTF.

This chain connects TRBV24-1 to TRBJ2-4; TCRdb's assignment of TRBD1 cannot be checked, as there is no DNA. The germline gives CDR1 KGHDR, CDR2 SFDVKD. CDR3 length: 15 residues. CDR3 sequence reads: CATSDLRTGKNIQYF.

The chain is built from TRBV12-3 or TRBV12-4 and TRBJ2-3; lacking DNA, the TRBD1 call made by TCRdb goes unchecked. The CDR3 consists of 16 residues. This chain's CDR3 is CASSMMGGGSTDTQYF.

The chain combines TRBV28 with TRBJ2-1; TCRdb names TRBD1, which stays unverified in the absence of DNA. CDR1 and CDR2 from the germline V gene are MDHEN and SYDVKM. The CDR3 length is 14 residues. CDR3 protein: CASSLYGGHNEQFF. Based on the CDR3 plus reference TRBV28 and TRBJ2-1, the full variable domain is DVKVTQSSRYLVKRTGEKVFLECVQDMDHENMFWYRQDPGLGLRLIYFSYDVKMKEKGDIPEGYSVSREKKERFSLILESASTNQTSMYLCASSLYGGHNEQFFGPGTRLTVL.

This rearrangement joins TRBV25-1 to TRBJ1-6. CDR1 is MGHDK and CDR2 is SYGVNS in the germline V gene. This CDR3 is built from 14 residues. CDR3 region: CASGVGMGDSPLHF.

The rearrangement joins TRBV25-1 to TRBJ2-5; TCRdb designates TRBD2, a call that cannot be tested without DNA. CDR1 and CDR2 (germline): MGHDK, SYGVNS. The length of the CDR3 is 14 residues. The CDR3 loop reads CASTGGMYQETQYF.

This chain connects TRBV29-1 to TRBJ1-4. CDR3 length: 13 amino acids. Germline assignment: CDR1 SQVTM and CDR2 ANQGSEA. The CDR3 region is CSVVGATNEKLFF. Full variable domain (outside the CDR3, taken from reference TRBV29-1 and TRBJ1-4): SAVISQKPSRDICQRGTSLTIQCQVDSQVTMMFWYRQQPGQSLTLIATANQGSEATYESGFVIDKFPISRPNLTFSTLTVSNMSPEDSSIYLCSVVGATNEKLFFGSGTQLSVL.

This sequence joins TRBV14 and TRBJ2-1; absent DNA, TCRdb's TRBD2 call cannot be checked. There are 13 residues in the CDR3. CDR1 is SGHDN and CDR2 is FVKESK in the germline V gene. CDR3 sequence: CASSQVVVSEQFF.

This sequence joins TRBV30 and TRBJ1-5; TCRdb's D call, TRBD1, is unchecked because there is no DNA. Germline loops: CDR1 GTSNPN, CDR2 SVGIG (reference sequence). The CDR3 has 15 amino acids. The CDR3 is CAWSVLSGKSQPQHF.

This sequence joins TRBV5-1 and TRBJ2-7; without DNA, the TCRdb call of TRBD1 cannot be checked. CDR1 SGHRS and CDR2 YFSETQ come from the germline V gene. The CDR3 is 14 residues long. CDR3 region: CASETGTGLYEQYF.

V is TRBV9 and J is TRBJ2-7; the TCRdb D gene call, TRBD1, has no DNA to confirm it. CDR3 length: 14 residues. CDR1 is SGDLS and CDR2 is YYNGEE in the germline V gene. Here the CDR3 reads CASSVDRLGYEQYF.

CDR3: CASSQEGLYEQYF. The genes are TRBV4-1 and TRBJ2-7. The germline CDR1 and CDR2 sequences are MGHRA and YSYEKL. CDR3 length equals 13 residues.

This rearrangement joins TRBV9 to TRBJ2-5; TCRdb reports TRBD2, a call that lacks DNA to check it against. CDR1 and CDR2 (germline): SGDLS, YYNGEE. This CDR3 contains 17 residues. CDR3 in amino acids: CASRIKSRSLYQETQYF. Filled out from reference TRBV9 and TRBJ2-5, the complete variable domain reads DSGVTQTPKHLITATGQRVTLRCSPRSGDLSVYWYQQSLDQGLQFLIQYYNGEERAKGNILERFSAQQFPDLHSELNLSSLELGDSALYFCASRIKSRSLYQETQYFGPGTRLLVL.

The J gene is TRBJ2-1, the V gene TRBV20-1; the D call of TRBD1 rests on TCRdb alone, since no DNA is present to check it. Germline CDR1 reads DFQATT; CDR2 reads SNEGSKA (reference sequence). This CDR3 region has 14 residues. The CDR3 loop reads CSASKPGGPSKLFF.

The CDR3 spells CSADSSGRARNEQFF. V gene TRBV20-1 combines with J gene TRBJ2-1; no DNA is available, so the TRBD2 call from TCRdb remains unchecked. Germline loops: CDR1 DFQATT, CDR2 SNEGSKA (reference sequence). CDR3 length: 15 amino acids.

The chain carries TRBV20-1 and TRBJ1-2; TCRdb picks TRBD1, but there is no DNA to check that call. In germline, CDR1 is DFQATT, CDR2 SNEGSKA (reference sequence). This CDR3 region has 12 residues. Here the CDR3 reads CSAPEDRGDYTF.